This T cell receptor beta chain was recorded in a study of cytotoxic CD8 clonotypes in ibrutinib-treated CLL. This clone was seen more than once but under ten times. Its target is not known. The V gene lost 6 bases and the J gene lost 0 bases, with 8 bases spanning the gap. The CDR3 totals 14 residues. Germline V gives CDR1 MNHNS, CDR2 SASEGT. Study-wide findings and caveats: Clonality climbed at ibrutinib response, then dropped toward baseline at progression. Baseline clonality was higher than in age-matched healthy donors and moved in step with circulating CD8+ T-cell counts.

Genomic DNA in an amount of around 2 micrograms was extracted from cryopreserved PBMCs and used for the preparation of TCR beta libraries. The repertoire was sequenced with immunoSEQ multiplex PCR; TCRdb's copy has only in-frame clones and lacks some. The sample contains tens of thousands of clones, 68% of which appear only once. The sample in question was PBMCs, obtained after 12 months of ibrutinib treatment. The TCR comes from a human donor with chronic lymphocytic leukemia. The rearrangement joins TRBV6-1 to TRBJ2-2; D possibly corresponds to TRBD1 (6 bases). The CDR3 region has the DNA TGTGCCAGCAGGGGGACACCGAACACCGGGGAGCTGTTTTTT. This gives the protein CASRGTPNTGELFF.